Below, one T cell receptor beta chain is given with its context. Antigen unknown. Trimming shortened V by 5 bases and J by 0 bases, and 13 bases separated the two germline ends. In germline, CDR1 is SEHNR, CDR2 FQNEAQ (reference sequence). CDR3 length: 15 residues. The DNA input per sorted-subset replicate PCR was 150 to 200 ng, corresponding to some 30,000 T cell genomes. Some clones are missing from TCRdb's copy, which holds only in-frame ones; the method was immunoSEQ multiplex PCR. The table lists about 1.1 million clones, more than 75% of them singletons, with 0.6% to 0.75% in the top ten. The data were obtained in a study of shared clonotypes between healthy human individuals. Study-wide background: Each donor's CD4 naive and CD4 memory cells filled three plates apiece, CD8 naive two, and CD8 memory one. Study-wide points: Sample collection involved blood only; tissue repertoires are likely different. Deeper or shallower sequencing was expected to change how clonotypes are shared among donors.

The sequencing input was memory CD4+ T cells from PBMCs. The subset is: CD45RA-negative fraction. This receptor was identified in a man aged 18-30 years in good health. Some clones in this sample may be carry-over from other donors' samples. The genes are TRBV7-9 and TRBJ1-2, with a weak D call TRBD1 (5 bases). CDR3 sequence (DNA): TGTGCCAGCAGCGCCGATTTCAGGGCTAACTATGGCTACACCTTC. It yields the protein CASSADFRANYGYTF.